This is a list of T cell receptor beta chains from one sample in a study of blood T cells in healthy people across ages. TCRdb called the 5' RACE reads again in MiXCR, with one record for every CDR3 protein. This sample yields about 1 million distinct CDR3 sequences, of which 35% to 55% are seen a single time; about 19% belongs to the top ten. The source material was blood. Receptors were obtained from a woman aged 55-70 years in good health. The CDR3 runs from the conserved cysteine through the conserved F or W. The order of the fields is V gene, J gene, clone size, D gene, CDR3 DNA, CDR3 protein. The D gene is left open where the match is weak. Clone size is given for some rows only: seen once, a few or many times, or a class if the clone is expanded.

>TRBV6-2/TRBV6-3|TRBJ2-7|-|-
TGTGCCAGCAGTGATCCGGGACGGAACTACGAGCAGTACTTC
CASSDPGRNYEQYF
>TRBV3-1|TRBJ2-2|-|-
TGTGCCAGCAGCCAAGAGGGGATGTTCCAAAGGGGGACCGGGGAGCTGTTTTTT
CASSQEGMFQRGTGELFF
>TRBV9|TRBJ2-1|once|TRBD2
TGTGCCAGCACCAGACTAGCGGGTCTCGACAATGGGCAGTTTTTC
CASTRLAGLDNGQFF
>TRBV20-1|TRBJ2-3|-|-
TGCAGTGCTAGGGGGGGCTCTAGCGGCACAGAAACGCAGTATTTT
CSARGGSSGTETQYF
>TRBV6-2/TRBV6-3|TRBJ2-2|-|TRBD1
TGTGCCAGCAGTTACTCCCGGACAGGGGTGACCGGGGAGCTGTTTTTT
CASSYSRTGVTGELFF
>TRBV5-1|TRBJ2-1|few|TRBD1
TGCGCCAGCAGGGCTGGCGGGACAGGGCCACACAATGAGCAGTTCTTC
CASRAGGTGPHNEQFF
>TRBV11-2|TRBJ1-6|-|-
TGTGCCAGCAGCTTAGCGAGGACTTCACCCCTCCACTTT
CASSLARTSPLHF
>TRBV4-1|TRBJ1-2|few|TRBD1
TGCGCCAGCAGCCAAGATCGGGACAGCTATGGCTACACCTTC
CASSQDRDSYGYTF
>TRBV20-1|TRBJ2-7|-|-
TGCAGTGCGAGGCCTGAAGCCAGCGTGGGCTACGAGCAGTACTTC
CSARPEASVGYEQYF
>TRBV28|TRBJ2-7|few|-
TGTGCCAGCAGTCCGCCGATGGACGAGCAGTACTTC
CASSPPMDEQYF
>TRBV7-9|TRBJ1-1|few|-
TGTGCCAGCAGCTTACCCGGGGGGAATACTGAAGCTTTCTTT
CASSLPGGNTEAFF
>TRBV23-1|TRBJ2-4|-|TRBD2
TGCGCCAGCAGTCAATCGATTACGGGACTAGCGGGAGTAGGGAAAAACATTCAGTACTTC
CASSQSITGLAGVGKNIQYF
>TRBV7-2|TRBJ2-7|few|-
TGTGCCAGCAACAGGGACCCCGCCTACGAGCAGTACTTC
CASNRDPAYEQYF
>TRBV7-2|TRBJ2-1|-|TRBD2
TGTGCCAGCAGCTTGCGGATAGCGGGAGGGCCCAATGAGCAGTTCTTC
CASSLRIAGGPNEQFF